The present T cell receptor (beta chain) was sequenced within a study of blood T cell repertoires in COVID-19. Germline lookup yields CDR1 LNHDA and CDR2 SQIVND (reference sequence). The CDR3 length is 17 residues. V gave up 5 bases and J gave up 1 base, with 20 bases separating them. Clones were read by immunoSEQ multiplex PCR, and TCRdb kept only the in-frame ones, dropping some. The table lists 150,000 or so clones, 82% of them singletons. The sequence was collected from a woman aged 70-85 years with acute or convalescent COVID-19. Sequencing used peripheral blood. The rearrangement uses TRBV19 and TRBJ1-1, with D uncertain. In DNA, the CDR3 is TGTGCCAGTAGTTCAACCCTTCGGGAGACCTGGAACACTGAAGCTTTCTTT. Protein: CASSSTLRETWNTEAFF.